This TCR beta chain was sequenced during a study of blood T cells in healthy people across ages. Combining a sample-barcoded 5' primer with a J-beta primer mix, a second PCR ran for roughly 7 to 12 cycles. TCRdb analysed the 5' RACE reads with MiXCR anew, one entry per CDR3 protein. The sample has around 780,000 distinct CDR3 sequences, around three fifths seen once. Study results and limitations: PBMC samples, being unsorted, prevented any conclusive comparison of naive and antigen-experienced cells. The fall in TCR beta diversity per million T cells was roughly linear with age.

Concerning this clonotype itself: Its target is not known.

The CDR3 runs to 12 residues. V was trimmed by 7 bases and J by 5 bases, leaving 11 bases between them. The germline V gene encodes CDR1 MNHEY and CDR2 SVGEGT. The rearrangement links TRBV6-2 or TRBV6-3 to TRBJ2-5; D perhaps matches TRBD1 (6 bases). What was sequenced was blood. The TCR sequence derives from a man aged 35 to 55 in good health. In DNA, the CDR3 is TGTGCCAGCACCGACAGGAGCGAGACCCAGTACTTC. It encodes CASTDRSETQYF.